This T cell receptor (beta chain) derives from a study of blood T cell repertoires in COVID-19. Study context: T cells, B-cell-depleted T cells, or PBMCs supplied cDNA or gDNA.

Authors' processing steps: Amplification of reference gene primers provided the estimated nucleated cell counts. The data were produced by immunoSEQ multiplex PCR, yet TCRdb's version contains in-frame clones alone and is incomplete. V, J and clone size derive from that table, while D and trimming were established from the DNA sequence. The sample has roughly 320,000 clones; over 90% are singletons. The CDR3 length is 14 residues. The germline V gene encodes CDR1 LGHDT and CDR2 YNNKEL (reference sequence). The V and J ends lost 3 bases and 4 bases respectively, with 12 bases between them. Sequenced material: PBMCs or T cells enriched from blood (not recorded which). The sequence was obtained from a woman in her thirties who had been exposed to COVID-19. This chain links TRBV3-1 (or the pseudogene TRBV3-2) with TRBJ1-1, with D possibly matching TRBD1 (6 bases). In DNA, the CDR3 is TGTGCCAGCAGCCAGCCAGGGGTTGGCACTGAAGCTTTCTTT. It codes for CASSQPGVGTEAFF.